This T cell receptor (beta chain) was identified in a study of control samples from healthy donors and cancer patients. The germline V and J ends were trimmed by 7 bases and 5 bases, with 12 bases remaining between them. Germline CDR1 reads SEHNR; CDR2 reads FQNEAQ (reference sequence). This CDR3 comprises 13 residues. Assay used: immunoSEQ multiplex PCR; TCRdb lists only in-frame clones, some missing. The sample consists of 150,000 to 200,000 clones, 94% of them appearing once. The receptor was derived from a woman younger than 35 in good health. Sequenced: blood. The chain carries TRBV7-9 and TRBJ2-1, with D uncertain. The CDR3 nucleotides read TGTGCCAGCAACCTCGCGACGGACAATGAGCAGTTCTTC. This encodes CASNLATDNEQFF.